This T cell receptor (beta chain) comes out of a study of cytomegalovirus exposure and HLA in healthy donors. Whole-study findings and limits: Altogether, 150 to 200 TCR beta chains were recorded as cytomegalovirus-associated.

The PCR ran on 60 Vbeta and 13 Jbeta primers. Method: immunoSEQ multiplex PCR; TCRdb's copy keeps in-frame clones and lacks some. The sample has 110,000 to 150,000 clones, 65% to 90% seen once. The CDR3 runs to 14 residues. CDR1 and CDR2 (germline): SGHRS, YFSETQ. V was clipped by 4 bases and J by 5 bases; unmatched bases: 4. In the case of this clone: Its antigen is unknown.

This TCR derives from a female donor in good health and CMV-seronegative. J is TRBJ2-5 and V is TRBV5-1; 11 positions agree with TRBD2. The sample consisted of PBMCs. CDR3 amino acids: CASSGGLAEETQYF. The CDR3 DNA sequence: TGCGCCAGCAGCGGGGGACTAGCGGAGGAGACCCAGTACTTC.